Listed below are T cell receptor beta chains from one sample, sequenced in a study of cytomegalovirus exposure and HLA in healthy donors. Libraries were prepared by immunoSEQ multiplex PCR; TCRdb keeps only in-frame clonotypes and omits some of them. The data show around 230,000 clones, roughly 79% seen once. Source material: PBMCs. The receptors were sampled from a male donor in good health and CMV-seronegative. CDR3s include the opening cysteine and the closing phenylalanine or tryptophan. Each record gives: J gene, D gene, V gene, clone size, CDR3 protein, CDR3 DNA. A D gene is named only where the DNA matches it firmly. Clone size is given for some rows only: seen once, a few or many times, or a class if the clone is expanded.

J: TRBJ1-6; D: -; V: TRBV6-1; size: -; CDR3: CASILDSSYNSPLHF; DNA: TGTGCCAGCATCCTAGATAGCTCCTATAATTCACCCCTCCACTTT
J: TRBJ2-7; D: TRBD2; V: TRBV7-2; size: -; CDR3: CASSLEASGGYTFSYEQYF; DNA: TGTGCCAGCAGCTTAGAAGCTAGCGGGGGTTATACATTCTCCTACGAGCAGTACTTC
J: TRBJ1-1; D: TRBD1; V: TRBV7-9; size: -; CDR3: CASSLAQGVNTEAFF; DNA: TGTGCCAGCAGCTTAGCTCAGGGGGTGAACACTGAAGCTTTCTTT
J: TRBJ1-3; D: TRBD1; V: TRBV6-5; size: -; CDR3: CASSYKGQGAGNTIYF; DNA: TGTGCCAGCAGTTATAAGGGACAGGGGGCTGGAAACACCATATATTTT
J: TRBJ1-2; D: TRBD1; V: TRBV6-1; size: -; CDR3: CASRPGGQGEGGYTF; DNA: TGTGCCAGCAGGCCTGGGGGACAGGGGGAGGGTGGCTACACCTTC
J: TRBJ2-1; D: TRBD1; V: TRBV7-3; size: few; CDR3: CASARQGDYNEQFF; DNA: TGTGCCAGCGCTAGACAGGGGGATTACAATGAGCAGTTCTTC
J: TRBJ2-7; D: TRBD2; V: TRBV5-1; size: -; CDR3: CASSPRGVPYEQYF; DNA: TGCGCCAGCAGCCCGCGGGGGGTCCCCTACGAGCAGTACTTC
J: TRBJ1-2; D: -; V: TRBV7-8; size: -; CDR3: CASSLAGSGYTF; DNA: TGTGCCAGCAGCTTAGCAGGGAGCGGCTACACCTTC
J: TRBJ1-2; D: TRBD1; V: TRBV5-1; size: few; CDR3: CASSPLDRTIRGYTF; DNA: TGCGCCAGCAGCCCCCTGGACAGGACGATTCGTGGCTACACCTTC
J: TRBJ2-5; D: -; V: TRBV5-1; size: -; CDR3: CASSILTSQETQYF; DNA: TGCGCCAGCAGCATTTTGACTAGCCAAGAGACCCAGTACTTC
J: TRBJ2-3; D: TRBD1; V: TRBV7-9; size: -; CDR3: CASSFGTGADTQYF; DNA: TGTGCCAGCAGCTTCGGGACAGGGGCAGATACGCAGTATTTT
J: TRBJ1-2; D: -; V: TRBV5-1; size: few; CDR3: CASSLEDGVLGYTF; DNA: TGCGCCAGCAGCTTGGAGGACGGGGTCCTTGGCTACACCTTC
J: TRBJ2-7; D: TRBD1; V: TRBV6-5; size: -; CDR3: CASSYDRETYEQYF; DNA: TGTGCCAGCAGTTACGACAGGGAGACCTACGAGCAGTACTTC
J: TRBJ2-1; D: -; V: TRBV27; size: -; CDR3: CASSLGQINEQFF; DNA: TGTGCCAGCAGTTTGGGCCAGATCAATGAGCAGTTCTTC
J: TRBJ2-7; D: -; V: TRBV27; size: -; CDR3: CASRSFSGGSNEQYF; DNA: TGTGCCAGCAGATCCTTTAGCGGTGGAAGCAACGAGCAGTACTTC
J: TRBJ2-3; D: -; V: TRBV7-3; size: -; CDR3: CASASGDTQYF; DNA: TGTGCCAGCGCGTCGGGAGATACGCAGTATTTT
J: TRBJ2-1; D: -; V: TRBV7-2; size: -; CDR3: CASSLGRVGFEQFF; DNA: TGTGCCAGCAGCTTAGGCAGGGTGGGATTTGAGCAGTTCTTC
J: TRBJ2-5; D: TRBD1; V: TRBV5-4; size: -; CDR3: CASSLYTGVQETQYF; DNA: TGTGCCAGCAGCTTATACACAGGGGTCCAAGAGACCCAGTACTTC
J: TRBJ2-7; D: -; V: TRBV4-3; size: -; CDR3: CASSQVWLASYEQYF; DNA: TGCGCCAGCAGCCAAGTGTGGCTAGCGAGCTACGAGCAGTACTTC
J: TRBJ2-1; D: -; V: TRBV5-1; size: -; CDR3: CASSFDTYNEQFF; DNA: TGCGCCAGCAGCTTTGACACCTACAATGAGCAGTTCTTC
J: TRBJ2-1; D: TRBD2; V: TRBV28; size: -; CDR3: CASTPPGREDYNEQFF; DNA: TGTGCCAGCACCCCCCCCGGGCGGGAGGACTACAATGAGCAGTTCTTC
J: TRBJ2-2; D: -; V: TRBV28; size: few; CDR3: CASRPQGFGELFF; DNA: TGTGCCAGCAGACCCCAGGGCTTCGGGGAGCTGTTTTTT
J: TRBJ2-7; D: TRBD1; V: TRBV7-9; size: -; CDR3: CASSSPGTGDGEQYF; DNA: TGTGCCAGCAGCTCACCCGGGACAGGGGATGGCGAGCAGTACTTC
J: TRBJ1-1; D: -; V: TRBV7-3; size: few; CDR3: CASSRGVNTEAFF; DNA: TGTGCCAGCAGTCGGGGGGTGAACACTGAAGCTTTCTTT
J: TRBJ1-5; D: -; V: TRBV7-9; size: -; CDR3: CASSPQGSNQPQHF; DNA: TGTGCCAGCAGTCCACAGGGTTCCAATCAGCCCCAGCATTTT
J: TRBJ1-3; D: -; V: TRBV5-4; size: -; CDR3: CASSSRGATQNTIYF; DNA: TGTGCCAGCAGCTCCCGGGGTGCTACTCAAAACACCATATATTTT
J: TRBJ2-3; D: -; V: TRBV5-1; size: -; CDR3: CASSLVAGSTDTQYF; DNA: TGCGCCAGCAGCTTGGTCGCGGGGTCCACAGATACGCAGTATTTT
J: TRBJ1-2; D: -; V: TRBV11-2; size: -; CDR3: CASSPLRANYGYTF; DNA: TGTGCCAGCAGCCCACTCCGGGCTAACTATGGCTACACCTTC
J: TRBJ2-5; D: TRBD2; V: TRBV11-2; size: -; CDR3: CASSLLAGGRTLYF; DNA: TGTGCCAGCAGCCTACTCGCGGGAGGGCGGACCCTCTACTTC
J: TRBJ1-2; D: -; V: TRBV18; size: -; CDR3: CASSAGQPPRGYTF; DNA: TGTGCCAGCTCAGCCGGACAGCCGCCTAGGGGCTACACCTTC
J: TRBJ2-1; D: TRBD2; V: TRBV11-1; size: -; CDR3: CASRSSGRAFNNEQFF; DNA: TGTGCCAGCAGATCTAGCGGGAGGGCCTTCAACAATGAGCAGTTCTTC
J: TRBJ2-5; D: TRBD1; V: TRBV7-2; size: -; CDR3: CASSFLSRDRGHLTQYF; DNA: TGTGCCAGCAGCTTCCTAAGCCGGGACAGGGGGCATCTGACCCAGTACTTC
J: TRBJ2-1; D: TRBD2; V: TRBV4-2; size: -; CDR3: CASSPRGIQASGRNEQFF; DNA: TGTGCCAGCAGCCCTCGGGGGATTCAAGCTAGCGGGAGAAATGAGCAGTTCTTC
J: TRBJ2-3; D: -; V: TRBV5-1; size: -; CDR3: CASSLGGFPSDTQYF; DNA: TGCGCCAGCAGCTTGGGAGGGTTTCCGTCAGATACGCAGTATTTT
J: TRBJ1-1; D: -; V: TRBV9; size: -; CDR3: CASSVGPSGEGWTEAFF; DNA: TGTGCCAGCAGCGTAGGACCCTCGGGGGAAGGATGGACTGAAGCTTTCTTT
J: TRBJ1-4; D: -; V: TRBV27; size: -; CDR3: CASSFGVGGREKLFF; DNA: TGTGCCAGCAGTTTTGGGGTTGGGGGCCGGGAAAAACTGTTTTTT
J: TRBJ2-7; D: TRBD1; V: TRBV19; size: few; CDR3: CASNPGQGDFYEQYF; DNA: TGTGCCAGTAACCCGGGACAGGGGGACTTCTACGAGCAGTACTTC
J: TRBJ1-2; D: -; V: TRBV15; size: -; CDR3: CATSRDNGRYGYTF; DNA: TGTGCCACCAGCAGAGATAACGGGAGATATGGCTACACCTTC
J: TRBJ2-7; D: -; V: TRBV29-1; size: -; CDR3: CSVYSQGSYEQYF; DNA: TGCAGCGTTTATTCTCAGGGGTCCTACGAGCAGTACTTC
J: TRBJ1-1; D: -; V: TRBV10-3; size: -; CDR3: CAISEGRQINTEAFF; DNA: TGTGCCATCAGTGAAGGGAGGCAGATTAACACTGAAGCTTTCTTT
J: TRBJ1-3; D: TRBD1; V: TRBV7-9; size: -; CDR3: CASSPTGGGGNTIYF; DNA: TGTGCCAGCAGCCCTACAGGGGGCGGTGGAAACACCATATATTTT
J: TRBJ1-3; D: -; V: TRBV15; size: -; CDR3: CATSREGGIVGNTIYF; DNA: TGTGCCACCAGCAGAGAGGGCGGGATCGTTGGAAACACCATATATTTT
J: TRBJ1-1; D: -; V: TRBV7-2; size: few; CDR3: CASSRNRVNTEAFF; DNA: TGTGCCAGCAGCAGAAACAGGGTGAACACTGAAGCTTTCTTT
J: TRBJ1-1; D: -; V: TRBV6-5; size: -; CDR3: CASSYRGRDGTEAFF; DNA: TGTGCCAGCAGTTACCGGGGAAGGGATGGAACTGAAGCTTTCTTT
J: TRBJ2-7; D: -; V: TRBV29-1; size: -; CDR3: CSVERGSYEQYF; DNA: TGCAGCGTTGAACGCGGGTCCTACGAGCAGTACTTC
J: TRBJ1-6; D: TRBD1; V: TRBV10-3; size: -; CDR3: CAISEINPGQTNSPLHF; DNA: TGTGCCATCAGTGAAATAAATCCGGGACAGACAAATTCACCCCTCCACTTT
J: TRBJ2-5; D: TRBD1; V: TRBV19; size: -; CDR3: CASSRTGGFQETQYF; DNA: TGTGCCAGTAGTCGGACAGGGGGCTTCCAAGAGACCCAGTACTTC
J: TRBJ1-3; D: TRBD1; V: TRBV5-1; size: -; CDR3: CASSITTGGPGNTIYF; DNA: TGCGCCAGCAGCATTACTACAGGGGGCCCTGGAAACACCATATATTTT
J: TRBJ2-7; D: TRBD2; V: TRBV18; size: -; CDR3: CASSPGLNSYEQYF; DNA: TGTGCCAGCTCACCGGGACTAAACTCCTACGAGCAGTACTTC
J: TRBJ2-1; D: TRBD2; V: TRBV5-4; size: -; CDR3: CASSFGTSGKYEQFF; DNA: TGTGCCAGCAGCTTCGGGACTAGCGGGAAATATGAGCAGTTCTTC
J: TRBJ1-2; D: -; V: TRBV19; size: few; CDR3: CASRGAAQGNYGYTF; DNA: TGTGCCAGTAGGGGGGCAGCCCAGGGTAACTATGGCTACACCTTC
J: TRBJ2-7; D: TRBD1; V: TRBV9; size: -; CDR3: CASSVYGTGYYEQYF; DNA: TGTGCCAGCAGCGTATACGGGACAGGGTACTACGAGCAGTACTTC
J: TRBJ2-3; D: TRBD2; V: TRBV18; size: -; CDR3: CASSRSTSGGATDTQYF; DNA: TGTGCCAGCTCACGATCGACTAGCGGGGGGGCGACAGATACGCAGTATTTT
J: TRBJ1-4; D: -; V: TRBV27; size: -; CDR3: CASSLGRGFEKLFF; DNA: TGTGCCAGCAGTTTAGGAAGAGGTTTTGAAAAACTGTTTTTT
J: TRBJ2-1; D: TRBD1; V: TRBV5-1; size: -; CDR3: CASSFDRGTKQAQFF; DNA: TGCGCCAGCAGTTTTGACAGGGGGACTAAACAAGCGCAGTTCTTC
J: TRBJ1-4; D: TRBD1; V: TRBV11-3; size: -; CDR3: CASSLAIWEDRVNEKLFF; DNA: TGTGCCAGCAGCTTAGCGATATGGGAGGACAGGGTTAATGAAAAACTGTTTTTT